Sequencing of this TCR beta chain was carried out in a study of PD-1 blockade in classical Hodgkin lymphoma. This clone was observed once. Its antigen is still unknown. Measured with immunoSEQ multiplex PCR; TCRdb has only the in-frame clones, and not every one. The sample has 4,000 to 4,500 clones, 66% seen once. There was relapse after autologous stem cell transplantation in every patient, and there was variation in brentuximab vedotin exposure. Study-level findings and limits: Newly diagnosed patients had baseline TCR diversity that was reportedly lower than that of healthy donors.

V trimming: 6 bases; J trimming: 4 bases; junction bases outside the gene matches: 3. This CDR3 is built from 13 residues. Germline loops: CDR1 SGHTA, CDR2 FQGNSA. The origin of this receptor is a human donor with classical Hodgkin lymphoma. The chain uses TRBV7-2 and TRBJ2-1, with TRBD1 matching over 7 bases. Sample: peripheral blood mononuclear cells (PBMCs), taken before the second cycle of nivolumab. CDR3 amino acids: CASSRDRYNEQFF. DNA for the CDR3: TGTGCCAGCAGTCGGGACAGATACAATGAGCAGTTCTTC.